These T cell receptor beta chains were read from a single sample in a study of vaccination effects on CD4 cells after COVID-19. Data came from immunoSEQ multiplex PCR; TCRdb stores just in-frame clones and leaves some out. The data contain tens of thousands of clones, approximately 80% of them singletons. The antigens these receptors bind are not known. Here the sequenced sample was CD4+ T cells from PBMCs cultured with HCoV-229E spike peptides, taken after COVID-19 vaccination. All receptors derive from a human donor who received a COVID-19 vaccine. Both conserved end residues are part of each CDR3. A D gene is named only where the DNA matches it firmly. Clone size is shown for a subset of rows, as once, few, many or a class of expanded clone.

size	length	J	V	D	DNA	CDR3
.	16	TRBJ1-4	TRBV5-1	.	TGCGCCAGCAGCTCGACTTTAGATGCAACTAATGAAAAACTGTTTTTT	CASSSTLDATNEKLFF
.	13	TRBJ2-3	TRBV5-4	.	TGTGCCAGCAGCCTTTCTAGCACAGATACGCAGTATTTT	CASSLSSTDTQYF
.	14	TRBJ1-5	TRBV28	.	TGTGCCAGCACCGAGGCAGGTATCGGTCAGCCCCAGCATTTT	CASTEAGIGQPQHF
few	14	TRBJ1-4	TRBV6-5	.	TGTGCCAGCCGCCGGGACGTCACTAATGAAAAACTGTTTTTT	CASRRDVTNEKLFF
once	15	TRBJ2-1	TRBV4-1	TRBD1	TGCGCCAGCAGCCAGCCCGGGACAGCCTACAATGAGCAGTTCTTC	CASSQPGTAYNEQFF
.	18	TRBJ1-1	TRBV5-1	.	TGCGCCAGCAGCTCCCGAGGAGGGGTTACGAGGATGAACACTGAAGCTTTCTTT	CASSSRGGVTRMNTEAFF
.	14	TRBJ1-2	TRBV5-1	.	TGCGCCAGCAGCGTACTACAGGGAGAGGATGGCTACACCTTC	CASSVLQGEDGYTF
.	15	TRBJ1-5	TRBV6-2/TRBV6-3	.	TGTGCCAGCAGTTACCCGGGAGGTAGCAATCAGCCCCAGCATTTT	CASSYPGGSNQPQHF
once	14	TRBJ2-5	TRBV5-1	TRBD2	TGCGCCAGCAGTGGAGGGACTAGCGATGAGACCCAGTACTTC	CASSGGTSDETQYF
.	13	TRBJ1-1	TRBV7-2	.	TGTGCCAGCAGCTTAGTCTGGAGGACTGAAGCTTTCTTT	CASSLVWRTEAFF
once	18	TRBJ2-3	TRBV4-1	.	TGCGCCAGCAGCCGGGGTTTTATGACCCTTTCTAGCACAGATACGCAGTATTTT	CASSRGFMTLSSTDTQYF
.	12	TRBJ2-3	TRBV10-3	TRBD2	TGTGCCACAGGGACTAGCGGAGATACGCAGTATTTT	CATGTSGDTQYF
.	13	TRBJ1-1	TRBV6-5	.	TGTGCCAGCAGGAGGACGGTGAACACTGAAGCTTTCTTT	CASRRTVNTEAFF
.	15	TRBJ1-1	TRBV28	.	TGTGCCAGCAGCTCCTATGGGATAGCGAACACTGAAGCTTTCTTT	CASSSYGIANTEAFF
.	16	TRBJ1-4	TRBV7-2	.	TGTGCCAGCAGCTTAGGCAGGGTGAGAACTAATGAAAAACTGTTTTTT	CASSLGRVRTNEKLFF
.	12	TRBJ1-1	TRBV27	.	TGTGCCAGCAGGGCCCTGAGGACTGAAGCTTTCTTT	CASRALRTEAFF
.	13	TRBJ2-3	TRBV6-5	.	TGTGCCAGCAGAGGTCCGGGCACAGATACGCAGTATTTT	CASRGPGTDTQYF
.	14	TRBJ1-1	TRBV19	.	TGTGCCAGTAGGCCAAGAGGGGGGGACACTGAAGCTTTCTTT	CASRPRGGDTEAFF
few	11	TRBJ1-4	TRBV3-1/TRBV3-2	.	TGTGCCAGCAGCCCTGGAGAAAAACTGTTTTTT	CASSPGEKLFF
.	13	TRBJ1-4	TRBV29-1	.	TGCAGCGCCGGGGGGGTCCAAAATGAAAAACTGTTTTTT	CSAGGVQNEKLFF
.	12	TRBJ1-1	TRBV18	.	TGTGCCAGCTCACGGGTGAACACTGAAGCTTTCTTT	CASSRVNTEAFF
.	16	TRBJ1-5	TRBV15	.	TGTGCCACCAGCAGAGATCGGACAGATAGCAATCAGCCCCAGCATTTT	CATSRDRTDSNQPQHF
.	13	TRBJ1-2	TRBV7-9	.	TGTGCCAGCAGCTTAACGATCGGCTATGGCTACACCTTC	CASSLTIGYGYTF
.	13	TRBJ1-5	TRBV27	.	TGTGCCAGCAGTTTAGTTCCCGATCAGCCCCAGCATTTT	CASSLVPDQPQHF
.	15	TRBJ1-2	TRBV7-9	.	TGTGCCAGCAGCTCGAGCTTCCTGGACAATTTTGGCTACACCTTC	CASSSSFLDNFGYTF
.	12	TRBJ1-2	TRBV6-2/TRBV6-3	.	TGTGCCAGCAGTGCCCGGGTCTATGGCTACACCTTC	CASSARVYGYTF
once	15	TRBJ1-2	TRBV6-6	TRBD1	TGTGCCAGCAGTTCGTTCGCAGGGGGCGGTCATGGCTACACCTTC	CASSSFAGGGHGYTF
.	14	TRBJ1-6	TRBV2	.	TGTGCCAGCAGCCGGACAGACCTTAATTCACCCCTCCACTTT	CASSRTDLNSPLHF
few	11	TRBJ2-2	TRBV5-1	.	TGCGCCAGCCACTCAACCGGGGAGCTGTTTTTT	CASHSTGELFF
.	14	TRBJ1-6	TRBV7-3	.	TGTGCCAGCAGCTTAGGACCTTATAATTCACCCCTCCACTTT	CASSLGPYNSPLHF
.	13	TRBJ1-4	TRBV7-2	.	TGTGCCAGCAGCCCGGACCGGGGGGAAAAACTGTTTTTT	CASSPDRGEKLFF
.	17	TRBJ1-2	TRBV18	TRBD1	TGTGCCAGCTCACAAACTCCGGGACAGGGGGCTTCTCGTGGCTACACCTTC	CASSQTPGQGASRGYTF